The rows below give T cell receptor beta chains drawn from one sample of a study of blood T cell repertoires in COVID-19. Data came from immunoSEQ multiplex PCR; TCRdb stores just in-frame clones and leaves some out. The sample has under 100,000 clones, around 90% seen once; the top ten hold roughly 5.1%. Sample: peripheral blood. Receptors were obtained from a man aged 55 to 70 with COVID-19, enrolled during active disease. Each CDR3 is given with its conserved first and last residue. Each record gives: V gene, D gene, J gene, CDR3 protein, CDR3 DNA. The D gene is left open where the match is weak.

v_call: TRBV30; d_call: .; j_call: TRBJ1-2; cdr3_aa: CAWSDGHGYGYTF; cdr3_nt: TGTGCCTGGAGTGATGGACACGGCTATGGCTACACCTTC
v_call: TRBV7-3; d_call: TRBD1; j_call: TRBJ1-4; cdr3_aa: CASSLGTGAGEKLFF; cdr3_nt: TGTGCCAGCAGCCTAGGGACAGGGGCGGGTGAAAAACTGTTTTTT
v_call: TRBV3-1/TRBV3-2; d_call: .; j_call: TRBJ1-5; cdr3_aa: CASSQESSGPQHF; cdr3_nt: TGTGCCAGCAGCCAAGAGTCCTCGGGGCCCCAGCATTTT
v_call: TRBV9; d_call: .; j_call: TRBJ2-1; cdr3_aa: CASSVASLGSYNEQFF; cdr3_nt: TGTGCCAGCAGCGTAGCCTCCCTCGGGTCCTACAATGAGCAGTTCTTC
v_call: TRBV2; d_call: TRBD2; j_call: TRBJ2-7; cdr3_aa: CASSESFSGGPYEQYF; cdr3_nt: TGTGCCAGCAGTGAATCCTTTAGCGGGGGTCCCTACGAGCAGTACTTC
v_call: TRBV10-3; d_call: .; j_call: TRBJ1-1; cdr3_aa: CAISERGDGGATEAFF; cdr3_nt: TGTGCCATCAGTGAGAGGGGTGATGGAGGGGCCACTGAAGCTTTCTTT
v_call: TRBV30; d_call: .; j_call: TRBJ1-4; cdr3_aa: CAWSVQAGEKLFF; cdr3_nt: TGTGCCTGGAGTGTGCAGGCAGGTGAAAAACTGTTTTTT
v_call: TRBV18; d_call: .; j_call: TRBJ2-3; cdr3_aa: CASSPQSGRSDTQYF; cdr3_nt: TGTGCCAGCTCACCACAGTCCGGGAGATCAGATACGCAGTATTTT
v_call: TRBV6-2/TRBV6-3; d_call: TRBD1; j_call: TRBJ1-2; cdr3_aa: CASSYQGANGYTF; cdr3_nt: TGTGCCAGCAGTTACCAGGGGGCAAATGGCTACACCTTC
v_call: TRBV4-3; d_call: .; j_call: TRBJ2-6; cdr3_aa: CASSPRRDSGANVLTF; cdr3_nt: TGCGCCAGCAGTCCTAGACGAGACTCTGGGGCCAACGTCCTGACTTTC